The sequence of this T cell receptor (beta chain) was determined in a study of molecular identifiers for immune sequencing clone quantification. Study overall: In replicates, RNA taken from 20,000 or 100,000 naive CD8 cells was divided five ways, and four portions underwent sequencing.

Germline lookup yields CDR1 DFQATT and CDR2 SNEGSKA (reference sequence). CDR3 length: 13 residues. Trimming pared 5 bases from V and 0 bases from J, leaving 8 bases between. It was with previously described methods and listed TCR primers that bulk TCR libraries were made. TCRdb ran MiXCR on the PCR reads and lists one entry per CDR3 protein. The sample yields 60,000 to 70,000 distinct CDR3 sequences, 17% seen once. The table lists this clonotype with many counts. Each library that profiled naive CD8 cells came from roughly 20,000 to 1,000,000 sorted cells with 10%, 30% or 50% RNA. The chain carries TRBV20-1 and TRBJ2-1, with D perhaps matching TRBD2 (5 bases). What was sequenced was naive CD8+ T cells from blood, with Jurkat cell RNA spiked in. The subset here: FACS-sorted CD8+CD4-CCR7+CD45RA+ naive T cells. The sequence came from a human donor in good health. Some libraries in this study had Jurkat cell RNA spiked in. This chain's CDR3 is CSAPGSSYNEQFF. The CDR3 nucleotides are TGCAGTGCTCCGGGAAGCTCCTACAATGAGCAGTTCTTC.